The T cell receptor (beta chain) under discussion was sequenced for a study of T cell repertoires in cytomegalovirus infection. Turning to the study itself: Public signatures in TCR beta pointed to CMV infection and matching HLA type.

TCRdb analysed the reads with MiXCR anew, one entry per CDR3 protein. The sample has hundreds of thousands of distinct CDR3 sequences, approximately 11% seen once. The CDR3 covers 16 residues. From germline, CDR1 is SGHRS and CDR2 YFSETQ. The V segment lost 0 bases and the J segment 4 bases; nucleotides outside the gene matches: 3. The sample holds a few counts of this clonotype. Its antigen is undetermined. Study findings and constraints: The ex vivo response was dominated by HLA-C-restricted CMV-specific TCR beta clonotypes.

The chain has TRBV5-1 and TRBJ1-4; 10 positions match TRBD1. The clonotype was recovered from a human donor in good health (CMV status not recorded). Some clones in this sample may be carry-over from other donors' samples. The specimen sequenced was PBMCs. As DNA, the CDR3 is TGCGCCAGCAGCTTGGCCAGGACAGGGGGTAATGAAAAACTGTTTTTT. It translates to CASSLARTGGNEKLFF.